This T cell receptor (beta chain) was profiled in a study of chemoradiotherapy in HPV16-positive cancers. Samples were taken several times over chemoradiotherapy. CDR3 size: 17 residues. J gave up 3 bases and V 0 bases, and 8 bases lay outside the gene matches. Per the germline V gene, CDR1 is SGHRS and CDR2 is YFSETQ. Sequencing was performed with immunoSEQ multiplex PCR; in TCRdb, only in-frame clones are kept and a portion is missing. The sample comprises about 19,000 clones, approximately 80% of which are singletons, and about 3.5% rests with the top ten. This chain connects TRBV5-1 to TRBJ2-5; 10 bases agree with TRBD2. The sample consisted of blood, taken from a patient who underwent chemoradiotherapy. The receptor was isolated from a human donor with HPV-associated anogenital cancer. CDR3 region: CASSLGILTSGEETQYF. The CDR3 DNA is TGCGCCAGCAGCTTGGGAATTCTTACTAGCGGGGAAGAGACCCAGTACTTC.